This T cell receptor beta chain was captured by sequencing in a study of blood T cell repertoires in COVID-19. As for the study in general: Specimens from acute and convalescent COVID-19 originated in the United States, Italy and Spain.

The protocol was immunoSEQ multiplex PCR, while the TCRdb copy is restricted to in-frame clones and leaves out a portion. The sample records some 120,000 clones, over 75% being singletons. V was shortened by 6 bases and J by 0 bases, with 8 bases between the two germline ends. This CDR3 comprises 14 residues. Germline V lookup: CDR1 MGHDK, CDR2 SYGVNS. The sequence came from an elderly woman with acute or convalescent COVID-19. The rearrangement uses TRBV25-1 and TRBJ1-4, with D possibly being TRBD1 (5 bases). Sequenced sample: peripheral blood. CDR3 DNA sequence: TGTGCCAGCAGGGACACGACAACTAATGAAAAACTGTTTTTT. It is translated as CASRDTTTNEKLFF.